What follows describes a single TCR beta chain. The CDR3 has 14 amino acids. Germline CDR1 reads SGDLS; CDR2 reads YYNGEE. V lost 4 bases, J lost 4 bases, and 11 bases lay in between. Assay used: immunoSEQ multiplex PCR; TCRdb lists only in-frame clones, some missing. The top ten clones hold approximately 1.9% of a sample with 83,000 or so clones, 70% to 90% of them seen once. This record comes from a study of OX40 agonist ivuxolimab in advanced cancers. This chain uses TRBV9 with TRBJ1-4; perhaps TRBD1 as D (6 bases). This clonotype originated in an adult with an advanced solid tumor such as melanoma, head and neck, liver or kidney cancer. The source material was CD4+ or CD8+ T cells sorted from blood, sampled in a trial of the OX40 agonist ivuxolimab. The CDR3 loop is CASSLGGVNEKLFF. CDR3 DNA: TGTGCCAGCAGCCTAGGGGGGGTTAATGAAAAACTGTTTTTT.